The T cell receptor (beta chain) described here comes from a study of control samples from healthy donors and cancer patients. CDR3 length: 17 amino acids. Germline CDR1 is SGHTS and CDR2 is YDEGEE. V was pared by 3 bases and J by 4 bases, with 21 bases between. Method: immunoSEQ multiplex PCR; TCRdb's copy keeps in-frame clones and lacks some. The sample comprises approximately 170,000 clones, roughly 95% of which are singletons, and roughly 4.3% rests with the top ten. This chain uses TRBV5-8 with TRBJ2-3; possibly TRBD1 for D (8 bases). The sequenced material came from blood. This TCR was sampled from a woman aged 55-70 years in good health. The CDR3 nucleotides are TGTGCCAGCAGCTCCTGGGGGGGGACAGGTCCCGCAGATACGCAGTATTTT. Translated, it gives CASSSWGGTGPADTQYF.